The 32 T cell receptor beta chains below all came from one sample that was sequenced in a study of shared clonotypes between healthy human individuals. TCRdb's copy holds only in-frame clones and misses some; the assay was immunoSEQ multiplex PCR. The data hold roughly 1,500,000 clones, with approximately 98% observed a single time. The sample taken for sequencing was naive CD4+ T cells sorted from blood. Subset noted: CD45RA+ positively selected. These receptors all stem from a young man in good health.

The rearrangement links TRBV29-1 to TRBJ2-1, with unresolved D. The germline V and J ends were trimmed by 3 bases and 6 bases, with 21 bases remaining between them. Germline assignment: CDR1 SQVTM and CDR2 ANQGSEA. The CDR3 sequence is 16 residues long. CDR3 residues: CSVEVAVLKGSNEQFF. The DNA for the CDR3 is TGCAGCGTTGAGGTGGCCGTTTTAAAGGGTAGCAATGAGCAGTTCTTC.

V gene TRBV9 combines with J gene TRBJ2-7, with D tentatively TRBD1 or TRBD2 (5 bases each). The CDR3 is 15 residues long. V shed 0 bases and J shed 6 bases, with 16 bases lying between them. Germline V gene sequence: CDR1 SGDLS, CDR2 YYNGEE. CDR3 nucleotides: TGTGCCAGCAGCGTAGAAAGCAGGGACCAACGCGAGCAGTACTTC. This encodes CASSVESRDQREQYF. The variable domain in full, with the rest retrieved from reference TRBV9 and TRBJ2-7, is DSGVTQTPKHLITATGQRVTLRCSPRSGDLSVYWYQQSLDQGLQFLIQYYNGEERAKGNILERFSAQQFPDLHSELNLSSLELGDSALYFCASSVESRDQREQYFGPGTRLTVT.

V gene TRBV15 combines with J gene TRBJ2-7; TRBD1 is a possible D gene (6 bases). Germline CDR1 reads LNHNV; CDR2 reads YYDKDF (reference sequence). V lost 1 base and J 5 bases, leaving 18 bases between the germline ends. CDR3 length equals 16 residues. CDR3 DNA: TGTGCCACCAGCAGAGCCTTACAGGGAATTAACCACGAGCAGTACTTC. Its translation: CATSRALQGINHEQYF. The full variable domain, its missing parts supplied by reference TRBV15 and TRBJ2-7, is DAMVIQNPRYQVTQFGKPVTLSCSQTLNHNVMYWYQQKSSQAPKLLFHYYDKDFNNEADTPDNFQSRRPNTSFCFLDIRSPGLGDTAMYLCATSRALQGINHEQYFGPGTRLTVT.

The rearrangement uses TRBV2 and TRBJ2-7, with 7 nucleotides matching TRBD1. The germline V gene has CDR1 SNHLY and CDR2 FYNNEI. V lost 10 bases and J lost 2; bases outside the gene matches: 8. The CDR3 has 13 residues. As DNA, the CDR3 is TGTGCCACCAAAGGGACAGCGACCTACGAGCAGTACTTC. Translated: CATKGTATYEQYF. Drawing the rest from reference TRBV2 and TRBJ2-7, the complete variable domain is EPEVTQTPSHQVTQMGQEVILRCVPISNHLYFYWYRQILGQKVEFLVSFYNNEISEKSEIFDDQFSVERPDGSNFTLKIRSTKLEDSAMYFCATKGTATYEQYFGPGTRLTVT.

V gene TRBV9 combines with J gene TRBJ2-3, with 7 positions matching TRBD2. With 4 bases clipped from V and 4 bases from J, the junction kept 9 bases outside the gene matches. CDR3 size: 15 residues. Per germline, CDR1 SGDLS and CDR2 YYNGEE. CDR3 residues: CASSIIAGEADTQYF. CDR3 DNA: TGTGCCAGCAGCATCATCGCGGGAGAGGCAGATACGCAGTATTTT.

This clone is a singleton in its sample. The CDR3 sequence is CASSPRSDGELFF. Written as DNA, the CDR3 is TGTGCCAGCAGCCCTAGGTCGGACGGGGAGCTGTTTTTT. The chain uses TRBV7-9 and TRBJ2-2; no firm D call. Trimming removed 5 bases from V and 7 bases from J, with 11 bases in between. The CDR3 runs to 13 residues. From germline, CDR1 is SEHNR and CDR2 FQNEAQ (reference sequence).

The CDR3 DNA is TGCGCCAGCAGCGGGACAGGGCCCCAAGAGACCCAGTACTTC. Protein: CASSGTGPQETQYF. This chain connects TRBV5-1 to TRBJ2-5; TRBD1 agrees at 9 bases. CDR3 length: 14 amino acids. Germline V gene sequence: CDR1 SGHRS, CDR2 YFSETQ. J lost 1 base, V lost 4 bases, and 2 bases had no gene match.

The chain has TRBV28 and TRBJ2-3; 10 bases agree with TRBD1. This CDR3 contains 15 residues. The junction had 8 bases not matched to a gene; V was cut back by 6 bases and J by 5 bases. Germline V lookup: CDR1 MDHEN, CDR2 SYDVKM. CDR3 region: CASRSGQGGGDTQYF. CDR3 DNA: TGTGCCAGCAGATCCGGACAGGGGGGAGGAGATACGCAGTATTTT.

V usage is TRBV10-3 and J usage is TRBJ1-1, with TRBD1 identical over 7 bases. V dropped 7 bases and J dropped 1; count of bases not matched to a gene: 9. There are 15 residues in the CDR3. The germline gives CDR1 ENHRY, CDR2 SYGVKD. CDR3 protein: CAINTDRAGNTEAFF. The CDR3 nucleotides read TGTGCCATCAATACCGACAGGGCCGGGAACACTGAAGCTTTCTTT.

V and J are TRBV7-3 and TRBJ2-3; D is ambiguous. Germline V gene data show CDR1 as SGHTA and CDR2 as FQGTGA. CDR3 size: 13 residues. The V gene lost 2 bases and the J gene lost 7 bases, with 10 bases spanning the gap. The CDR3 sequence: CASSLQAIYTQYF. In nucleotides, the CDR3 is TGTGCCAGCAGCTTACAGGCCATCTATACGCAGTATTTT.

The J gene is TRBJ2-7, the V gene TRBV7-8, with D unclear. The germline CDR1 and CDR2 sequences are SGHVS and FQNEAQ. Trimming removed 4 bases from V and 3 bases from J, with 10 bases in between. The CDR3 spans 13 residues. As DNA, the CDR3 is TGTGCCAGCAGCTCCTTGATAGGCTACGAGCAGTACTTC. Encoded protein: CASSSLIGYEQYF.

The J gene is TRBJ2-1, the V gene TRBV19; the D gene is possibly TRBD2 (6 bases). Germline V CDR1 and CDR2: LNHDA, SQIVND (reference sequence). Trimming left V 4 bases short and J 0 bases short, with 13 bases between. This CDR3 is built from 16 residues. In DNA form, the CDR3 reads TGTGCCAGTAGTAGGATTCGGGGGAGCTCCTACAATGAGCAGTTCTTC. Residues: CASSRIRGSSYNEQFF.

The chain carries TRBV9 and TRBJ1-5; the match to TRBD1 covers 8 bases. Per the germline V gene, CDR1 is SGDLS and CDR2 is YYNGEE. The CDR3 is 15 amino acids. The ends lost 5 bases at V and 0 bases at J; junction bases unmatched: 4. The CDR3 bases are TGTGCCAGCAGGCACAGGGGGGTTAGCAATCAGCCCCAGCATTTT. It yields the protein CASRHRGVSNQPQHF.

V usage is TRBV28 and J usage is TRBJ2-7; possibly TRBD2 for D (5 bases). The CDR3 length is 14 residues. Trimming pared 2 bases from V and 6 bases from J, leaving 14 bases between. CDR1 and CDR2 from the germline V gene are MDHEN and SYDVKM. CDR3 nucleotides: TGTGCCAGCAGTTTACCCGGGATTACCTCCGAGCAGTACTTC. Amino acids: CASSLPGITSEQYF.

V usage is TRBV19 and J usage is TRBJ1-4; D is possibly TRBD1 (5 bases). Germline CDR1 and CDR2: LNHDA and SQIVND (reference sequence). Between the trimmed V and J ends, which lost 5 bases and 4 bases, there was a span of 17 bases. The CDR3 contains 16 residues. CDR3 protein: CASSLRPGPFNEKLFF. The CDR3, as DNA: TGTGCCAGTAGTTTGAGACCGGGACCCTTTAATGAAAAACTGTTTTTT.

Worth noting for this clone: Other DNA sequences in the sample encode the same CDR3. The chain has TRBV10-3 and TRBJ2-7; the D gene is possibly TRBD2 (5 bases). Germline V lookup: CDR1 ENHRY, CDR2 SYGVKD. The V and J ends lost 2 bases and 3 bases respectively, with 5 bases between them. The CDR3 is 12 residues long. As DNA, the CDR3 is TGTGCCATCAGTGAGGGGAGCTACGAGCAGTACTTC. Amino acids: CAISEGSYEQYF.

This chain connects TRBV6-5 to TRBJ1-1; no definite D call. Germline lookup yields CDR1 MNHEY and CDR2 SVGAGI. The V end was cut by 3 bases, the J end by 1 base, with 12 bases between. This CDR3 contains 15 residues. In DNA, the CDR3 is TGTGCCAGCAGTTATCTCGGGGTATCGAACACTGAAGCTTTCTTT. It specifies CASSYLGVSNTEAFF.

The chain recombines TRBV28 with TRBJ1-5; possible D gene TRBD1, 6 bases. Germline CDR1 MDHEN, CDR2 SYDVKM. With 6 bases removed from V and 5 bases from J, the gap between germline ends came to 14 bases. This CDR3 region has 14 residues. The CDR3 nucleotides read TGTGCCAGCAGCCGAACGACAGGAGATCAGCCCCAGCATTTT. Its translation is CASSRTTGDQPQHF.

CDR3 in amino acids: CAISGTGAGEQYF. The DNA for the CDR3 is TGTGCCATCAGTGGGACAGGGGCGGGGGAGCAGTACTTC. The chain uses TRBV10-3 and TRBJ2-7, with 9 nucleotides matching TRBD1. J was trimmed by 7 bases and V by 4 bases; bases with no gene match: 5. The germline gives CDR1 ENHRY, CDR2 SYGVKD. There are 13 residues in the CDR3.

V is TRBV28 and J is TRBJ1-1, with 8 nucleotides matching TRBD1. V shed 8 bases, J shed 6 bases, and the junction held 14 bases outside the gene matches. This CDR3 has 15 amino acids. Germline V gene lookup returns CDR1 MDHEN and CDR2 SYDVKM. DNA for the CDR3: TGTGCCAGCCAAGCCTCCGGGACAGGAGACGCTGAAGCTTTCTTT. As protein: CASQASGTGDAEAFF.

The chain employs TRBV10-1 and TRBJ2-2; perhaps TRBD2 as D (5 bases). This CDR3 is 16 amino acids long. Trimming took 3 bases from V and 10 from J, leaving 21 bases between them. Per the germline V gene, CDR1 is WNHNN and CDR2 is SYGVQD (reference sequence). CDR3 bases: TGCGCCAGCAGTGAAAACCCGAGGCGGGTACTTCAGGAGCTGTTTTTT. Translating it yields CASSENPRRVLQELFF.

V is TRBV9 and J is TRBJ1-3, with D perhaps matching TRBD1 (6 bases). The germline gives CDR1 SGDLS, CDR2 YYNGEE. The CDR3 spans 16 residues. Trimming took off 5 bases at V and 4 bases at J, with 19 bases between the two ends. The DNA of the CDR3 is TGTGCCAGCAGTGAAGAGTGGCGACAGGCAGGAAACACCATATATTTT. This sequence encodes CASSEEWRQAGNTIYF. Full variable domain (remainder filled in from reference TRBV9 and TRBJ1-3): DSGVTQTPKHLITATGQRVTLRCSPRSGDLSVYWYQQSLDQGLQFLIQYYNGEERAKGNILERFSAQQFPDLHSELNLSSLELGDSALYFCASSEEWRQAGNTIYFGEGSWLTVV.

The chain carries TRBV4-3 and TRBJ2-7; 7 positions match TRBD2. Germline V CDR1 and CDR2: LGHNA, YSLEER. This CDR3 has 15 residues. Trimming at V came to 0 bases and at J to 3 bases, leaving 5 bases not matched to a gene. The CDR3 DNA sequence: TGCGCCAGCAGCCAAGAGGGAGGGGTGGGCTACGAGCAGTACTTC. This codes for CASSQEGGVGYEQYF.

The gene calls are TRBV7-9 and TRBJ2-7; no definite D call. This CDR3 contains 14 residues. From germline, CDR1 is SEHNR and CDR2 FQNEAQ (reference sequence). Deletions cut 5 bases from V and 6 bases from J, with 17 bases between. The CDR3 DNA follows: TGTGCCAGCAGCCGACCTGGTGGGGTCGCCGAGCAGTACTTC. It is translated as CASSRPGGVAEQYF.

The chain links TRBV9 to TRBJ2-2; 12 nucleotides agree with TRBD2. CDR3 length: 16 amino acids. V dropped 0 bases and J dropped 6; count of bases not matched to a gene: 3. Germline V gene data show CDR1 as SGDLS and CDR2 as YYNGEE. The CDR3 DNA is TGTGCCAGCAGCGTAGAACTAGCGGGAGGATCCGGGGAGCTGTTTTTT. Its protein product is CASSVELAGGSGELFF. The full variable domain, with the rest looked up from reference TRBV9 and TRBJ2-2, is DSGVTQTPKHLITATGQRVTLRCSPRSGDLSVYWYQQSLDQGLQFLIQYYNGEERAKGNILERFSAQQFPDLHSELNLSSLELGDSALYFCASSVELAGGSGELFFGEGSRLTVL.

The chain employs TRBV18 and TRBJ2-3; D not resolved. V dropped 3 bases and J dropped 2 bases, with 6 bases sitting between them. The V gene's germline CDR1 is KGHSH and CDR2 LQKENI. The CDR3 is 13 amino acids. DNA of the CDR3: TGTGCCAGCTCACCCTCCTTCACAGATACGCAGTATTTT. Translating gives CASSPSFTDTQYF.

The chain recombines TRBV6-5 with TRBJ2-7; TRBD2 might be the D (5 bases). The CDR3 extends over 14 amino acids. V lost 0 bases and J 5 bases, leaving 11 bases between the germline ends. The germline gives CDR1 MNHEY, CDR2 SVGAGI. In nucleotides, the CDR3 is TGTGCCAGCAGTTACTCGAGGGTGCACCACGAGCAGTACTTC. It yields the protein CASSYSRVHHEQYF.

The V gene is TRBV7-9, the J gene TRBJ2-7; 8 bases fit TRBD2. The J segment lost 2 bases and the V segment lost 7 bases, leaving 7 bases of the junction unmatched. The CDR3 length is 14 residues. Germline V gives CDR1 SEHNR, CDR2 FQNEAQ (reference sequence). This CDR3 reads CASNQAGATYEQYF. The CDR3 DNA reads as TGTGCCAGCAACCAAGCGGGAGCGACCTACGAGCAGTACTTC.

This clone appeared once. V is TRBV28 and J is TRBJ1-2, with D hard to call. V gave up 1 base and J gave up 8 bases, with 14 bases separating them. The germline gives CDR1 MDHEN, CDR2 SYDVKM. The CDR3 runs to 14 residues. The CDR3 region is CASSLSYTLWGYTF. CDR3 bases: TGTGCCAGCAGTTTATCCTATACTCTCTGGGGCTACACCTTC.

The rearrangement joins TRBV18 to TRBJ2-7; TRBD1 aligns across 7 bases. After removal of 1 base from V and 3 bases from J, the junction contained 9 bases not matched to a gene. Germline CDR1 KGHSH, CDR2 LQKENI. This CDR3 spans 16 amino acids. The CDR3 DNA is TGTGCCAGCTCACCACGTAGACAGGGAGTTGGCTACGAGCAGTACTTC. Translated, it gives CASSPRRQGVGYEQYF.

This chain links TRBV7-8 with TRBJ1-2; D perhaps matches TRBD1 (6 bases). V dropped 3 bases and J dropped 5 bases, with 16 bases sitting between them. The V gene's germline CDR1 is SGHVS and CDR2 FQNEAQ. The length of the CDR3 is 15 residues. Written as DNA, the CDR3 is TGTGCCAGCAGCTTGGCCCCCGGGACACCGTATGGCTACACCTTC. Protein product: CASSLAPGTPYGYTF.

The gene calls are TRBV6-1 and TRBJ1-3; no reliable D call. CDR1 and CDR2 (germline): MNHNS, SASEGT. CDR3 size: 14 residues. The V end was cut by 4 bases, the J end by 0 bases, with 7 bases between. As DNA, the CDR3 is TGTGCCAGCAGTGCTGACAACTCTGGAAACACCATATATTTT. Its translation: CASSADNSGNTIYF.